The T cell receptor beta chain described here comes from a study of lymphopenia after photon versus proton radiotherapy. Notes on the study in general: Survival link was tested only in deceased patients; proton benefit remains a possibility. Oligoclonal CD8+ Temra expansion after nadir drove photon patients' diversity drop.

This CDR3 is built from 16 residues. The V gene end was trimmed by 5 bases and the J gene end by 7 bases; junction bases not matched to a gene: 7. Per the germline V gene, CDR1 is MGHRA and CDR2 is YSYEKL. Comments on this clone: What it recognizes is unknown.

Sequencing used immunoSEQ multiplex PCR; TCRdb keeps in-frame clones, though not all of them. Of 150,000 to 200,000 clones in the sample, approximately 90% were seen once. Source: peripheral blood, taken from a patient treated with photon-based radiotherapy. The J gene is TRBJ2-2, the V gene TRBV4-1, with 13 bases aligning to TRBD2. The origin of this receptor is a man between 45 and 60 years old with gastric cancer. This CDR3 reads CASSFTGLAGDGELFF. For the CDR3, the DNA is TGCGCCAGCAGCTTCACCGGACTAGCGGGAGACGGGGAGCTGTTTTTT.